This T cell receptor (beta chain) emerged from a study of T cell responses to AZD1222 COVID-19 vaccine. Overall study findings and caveats: Recipients of AZD1222 seropositive at baseline numbered only 6 or 7. Repertoire sampling occurred only after the peak T cell response. It should be noted that donors were predominantly white British and more often female, and clonal diversity was possibly underestimated. Variant regions that are unmutated are reportedly the target of nearly half of spike-specific TCRs.

This clone came up once. The antigen is undetermined. Germline loops: CDR1 LNHDA, CDR2 SQIVND (reference sequence). V dropped 5 bases and J dropped 9; count of bases not matched to a gene: 9. The CDR3 consists of 14 residues. Profiling relied on immunoSEQ multiplex PCR, and the TCRdb table lists in-frame clones only, not all of them. This sample has some 56,000 clones, with 89% found just once. The V gene is TRBV19, the J gene TRBJ2-7; 11 bases line up with TRBD2. The starting material was peripheral blood, obtained 28 days after the second AZD1222 dose. The clonotype originates from an adult who received the AZD1222 COVID-19 vaccine. CDR3 region: CASSALAGDMVQYF. In nucleotides, the CDR3 is TGTGCCAGTAGTGCACTAGCGGGAGATATGGTGCAGTACTTC.